The 21 T cell receptor beta chains below come from one sample, sequenced in a study of metastatic and nonmetastatic thyroid tumors. There were no patients who had received any treatment before thyroid surgery. MiXCR was used by TCRdb to re-call the PCR reads. The data contain 91,000 or so clones, more than 9.5% of them singletons. The sequencing sample was made of blood. These TCRs come from a female donor with papillary thyroid cancer or a benign thyroid nodule (not recorded which). Some clones in this sample may be carry-over from other donors' samples.

The genes are TRBV24-1 and TRBJ1-6; D perhaps matches TRBD1 (5 bases). The germline V and J ends were trimmed by 9 bases and 5 bases, with 22 bases remaining between them. Germline CDR1 and CDR2: KGHDR and SFDVKD. The CDR3 contains 17 residues. In DNA, the CDR3 is TGTGCCACCGGTCCGACCGAGGGGTTGTTCGATAATTCACCCCTCCACTTT. Protein sequence: CATGPTEGLFDNSPLHF.

The table lists this clone with many counts. The rearrangement links TRBV2 to TRBJ2-5, with 8 bases identical to TRBD2. There are 16 residues in the CDR3. CDR1 and CDR2 from the germline V gene are SNHLY and FYNNEI. The V segment lost 3 bases and the J segment 0 bases; nucleotides outside the gene matches: 6. The CDR3 nucleotides are TGTGCCAGCAGTGAGTGGATAGCGGGACACCAAGAGACCCAGTACTTC. Translated: CASSEWIAGHQETQYF. Drawing the rest from reference TRBV2 and TRBJ2-5, the complete variable domain is EPEVTQTPSHQVTQMGQEVILRCVPISNHLYFYWYRQILGQKVEFLVSFYNNEISEKSEIFDDQFSVERPDGSNFTLKIRSTKLEDSAMYFCASSEWIAGHQETQYFGPGTRLLVL.

This clone was counted many times. The genes are TRBV30 and TRBJ2-1; TRBD2 is a possible D gene (5 bases). Germline CDR1 and CDR2: GTSNPN and SVGIG (reference sequence). CDR3 length equals 15 residues. V was clipped by 3 bases and J by 0 bases, with 12 bases between them. This CDR3 reads CAWSVKRSSYNEQFF. CDR3 nucleotide sequence: TGTGCCTGGAGCGTCAAGCGGAGCTCCTACAATGAGCAGTTCTTC.

This clone was counted at least ten times. The chain combines TRBV4-3 with TRBJ2-2, with unresolved D. This CDR3 has 15 amino acids. Germline lookup yields CDR1 LGHNA and CDR2 YSLEER. V dropped 0 bases and J dropped 4 bases, with 9 bases sitting between them. The DNA for the CDR3 is TGCGCCAGCAGCCAAGAAGTTAAGATCACCGGGGAGCTGTTTTTT. Encoded protein: CASSQEVKITGELFF.

This clone was seen at least ten times. This chain joins TRBV6-2 or TRBV6-3 and TRBJ2-4, with D perhaps matching TRBD2 (7 bases). V gave up 10 bases and J gave up 0 bases, with 16 bases separating them. Germline loops: CDR1 MNHEY, CDR2 SVGEGT. The CDR3 covers 15 residues. CDR3 in amino acids: CATQGTTLAKNIQYF. CDR3 nucleotides: TGTGCCACCCAGGGGACTACTCTAGCCAAAAACATTCAGTACTTC.

This clone came up many times. The rearrangement joins TRBV4-3 to TRBJ1-6; D ambiguous. V lost 0 bases, J lost 9 bases, and 21 bases lay in between. Germline V gives CDR1 LGHNA, CDR2 YSLEER. The CDR3 consists of 18 residues. The DNA for the CDR3 is TGCGCCAGCAGCCAAGAAATCGCCCACGGAGGTTACCCTTCACCCCTCCACTTT. The encoded protein is CASSQEIAHGGYPSPLHF.

This clone was detected ten times or more. J is TRBJ2-2 and V is TRBV18; 7 bases agree with TRBD2. Germline V CDR1 and CDR2: KGHSH, LQKENI. V was clipped by 1 base and J by 4 bases; unmatched bases: 6. CDR3 length: 16 residues. CDR3 coding DNA: TGTGCCAGCTCACCACGAAGTGGGAGGGCCACCGGGGAGCTGTTTTTT. It codes for CASSPRSGRATGELFF.

The table lists this clone with many counts. The V gene is TRBV5-4, the J gene TRBJ1-2, with 7 bases lining up with TRBD1. CDR1 is SGHNT and CDR2 is YYREEE in the germline V gene (reference sequence). The CDR3 totals 17 residues. Trimming took 0 bases from V and 2 from J; bases not matched to a gene: 10. Here the CDR3 reads CASSLGGLLQGNYGYTF. The DNA for the CDR3 is TGTGCCAGCAGCTTGGGGGGTCTATTACAGGGGAACTATGGCTACACCTTC.

The sample holds many counts of this clone. The J gene is TRBJ2-3, the V gene TRBV28; 10 positions agree with TRBD2. Germline trimming cut 2 bases from V and 0 bases from J; bases unmatched to any gene: 5. This CDR3 has 17 amino acids. CDR1 MDHEN and CDR2 SYDVKM come from the germline V gene. The CDR3 loop reads CASSLTSGTPSTDTQYF. CDR3 bases: TGTGCCAGCAGTTTAACTAGCGGGACTCCGAGCACAGATACGCAGTATTTT.

This clone was detected many times. J is TRBJ1-2 and V is TRBV6-2 or TRBV6-3, with D uncertain. V shed 7 bases and J shed 4 bases, with 13 bases lying between them. Per the germline V gene, CDR1 is MNHEY and CDR2 is SVGEGT. CDR3 length: 13 amino acids. In DNA form, the CDR3 reads TGTGCCAGCAAGAGAGGACCGATCTATGGCTACACCTTC. It specifies CASKRGPIYGYTF.

This clone was seen ten or more times. The chain has TRBV12-3 or TRBV12-4 and TRBJ1-1, with 8 bases fitting TRBD1. The length of the CDR3 is 13 residues. The V and J ends lost 7 bases and 4 bases, in that order; junction bases with no gene match: 5. This CDR3 is CASTKTGGTEAFF. DNA for the CDR3: TGTGCCAGCACCAAAACAGGGGGCACTGAAGCTTTCTTT.

This clone was seen ten or more times. A much larger clonotype is one base distant, so this may be a read error. The genes are TRBV20-1 and TRBJ2-2, with TRBD2 matching 9 bases. Germline-derived CDR1 and CDR2 are DFQATT and SNEGSKA (reference sequence). The CDR3 runs to 16 residues. The V gene end was trimmed by 0 bases and the J gene end by 6 bases; junction bases not matched to a gene: 8. The CDR3 DNA reads as TGCAGTGCTAGAGATCTCCGGACTAGCGCGGCCGGGGAGCTGTTTTTT. Its protein product is CSARDLRTSAAGELFF.

This clone was seen many times. This sample includes further DNA sequences coding for the same CDR3. The CDR3 loop is CASRGGRDTQYF. The CDR3 DNA sequence: TGTGCCAGCAGAGGTGGGCGGGATACGCAGTATTTT. V usage is TRBV5-6 and J usage is TRBJ2-3; D unresolved. The ends were cut back, 5 bases at V and 6 bases at J, with 10 bases in the middle. The CDR3 covers 12 residues. Per germline, CDR1 SGHDT and CDR2 YYEEEE.

There are many counts of this clone. This chain connects TRBV18 to TRBJ2-3; 9 bases line up with TRBD2. The J segment lost 5 bases and the V segment lost 3 bases, leaving 12 bases of the junction unmatched. The CDR3 covers 17 residues. Germline assignment: CDR1 KGHSH and CDR2 LQKENI. CDR3 DNA sequence: TGTGCCAGCTCACCTCGGACCGTTAGCGGGAGTTTAGATACGCAGTATTTT. Protein: CASSPRTVSGSLDTQYF.

Only a few counts were recorded for this clone. The chain employs TRBV12-3 or TRBV12-4 and TRBJ2-7; maybe TRBD1 (6 bases). The CDR3 sequence is 14 residues long. Trimming removed 5 bases from V and 3 bases from J, with 14 bases in between. DNA for the CDR3: TGTGCCAGCAGTCTACAGGGAAACCTCTACGAGCAGTACTTC. It is translated as CASSLQGNLYEQYF.

Ten or more counts support this clone. J is TRBJ1-1 and V is TRBV29-1; TRBD1 is a possible D gene (6 bases). CDR1 and CDR2 from the germline V gene are SQVTM and ANQGSEA. This CDR3 has 14 residues. In nucleotides, the CDR3 is TGCAGTGCCGTAAGGACAGTCCTGGGGACTGAAGCTTTCTTT. Amino acid sequence: CSAVRTVLGTEAFF.

This clone was seen at least ten times. This chain joins TRBV9 and TRBJ2-5; D is unresolved. Between the trimmed V and J ends, which lost 0 bases and 5 bases, there was a span of 14 bases. Germline assignment: CDR1 SGDLS and CDR2 YYNGEE. The CDR3 extends over 15 amino acids. CDR3 loop: CASSVGRRTRETQYF. In DNA form, the CDR3 reads TGTGCCAGCAGCGTAGGACGACGGACGAGGGAGACCCAGTACTTC. The full variable domain, rest sourced from reference TRBV9 and TRBJ2-5, is DSGVTQTPKHLITATGQRVTLRCSPRSGDLSVYWYQQSLDQGLQFLIQYYNGEERAKGNILERFSAQQFPDLHSELNLSSLELGDSALYFCASSVGRRTRETQYFGPGTRLLVL.

Ten or more counts support this clone. V usage is TRBV5-4 and J usage is TRBJ2-2; D is possibly TRBD2 (5 bases). This CDR3 comprises 16 residues. Trimming took 0 bases from V and 6 from J, leaving 15 bases between them. Germline V CDR1 and CDR2: SGHNT, YYREEE (reference sequence). The CDR3 spells CASSLGPTTGPGELFF. CDR3 DNA sequence: TGTGCCAGCAGCTTGGGGCCGACTACTGGGCCCGGGGAGCTGTTTTTT.

This clone was observed many times. The rearrangement links TRBV27 to TRBJ1-5; D is perhaps TRBD1 (6 bases). The CDR3 loop spans 14 amino acids. In germline, CDR1 is MNHEY, CDR2 SMNVEV (reference sequence). V was trimmed by 10 bases and J by 2 bases, leaving 15 bases between them. CDR3 sequence (DNA): TGTGCCACCAATAGACAGGTCGGCAATCAGCCCCAGCATTTT. Translating gives CATNRQVGNQPQHF.

The chain uses TRBV7-3 and TRBJ2-6; a weak D match, TRBD2 (6 bases). Germline lookup yields CDR1 SGHTA and CDR2 FQGTGA. This CDR3 is 17 amino acids long. V lost 8 bases to trimming and J lost 0 bases, with 17 bases between them. CDR3 sequence reads: CASPPGWDFSGANVLTF. For the CDR3, the DNA is TGTGCCAGCCCCCCGGGGTGGGACTTCTCTGGGGCCAACGTCCTGACTTTC.

In this sample, this clone turned up many times. This sequence joins TRBV19 and TRBJ2-7; 8 bases are shared with TRBD1. Germline loops: CDR1 LNHDA, CDR2 SQIVND (reference sequence). CDR3 length equals 15 residues. Trimming removed 1 base from V and 3 bases from J; junction bases left unmatched: 5. The DNA of the CDR3 is TGTGCCAGTAGTATAGCAGGGGGCAGTGTCTACGAGCAGTACTTC. Its translation: CASSIAGGSVYEQYF.